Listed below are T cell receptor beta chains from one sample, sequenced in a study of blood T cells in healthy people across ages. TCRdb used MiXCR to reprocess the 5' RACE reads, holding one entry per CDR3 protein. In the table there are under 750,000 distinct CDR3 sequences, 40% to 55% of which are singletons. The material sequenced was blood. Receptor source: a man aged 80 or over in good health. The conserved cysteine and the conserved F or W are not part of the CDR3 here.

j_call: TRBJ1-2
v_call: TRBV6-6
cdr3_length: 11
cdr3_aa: ASSLDRGNGYT

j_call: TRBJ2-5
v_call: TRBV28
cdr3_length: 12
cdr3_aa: ASIPVGFQETQY

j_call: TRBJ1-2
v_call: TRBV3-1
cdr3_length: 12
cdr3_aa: ASSQGPGEVGYT

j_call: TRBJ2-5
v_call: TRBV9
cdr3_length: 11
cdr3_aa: ASSVDIQETQY

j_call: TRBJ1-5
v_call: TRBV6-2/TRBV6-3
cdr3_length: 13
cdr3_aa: ASSLGTGRGQPQH

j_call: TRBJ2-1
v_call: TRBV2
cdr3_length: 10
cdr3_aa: ASSVIYNEQF

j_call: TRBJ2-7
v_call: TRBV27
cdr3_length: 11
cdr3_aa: ASGGLAVYEQY

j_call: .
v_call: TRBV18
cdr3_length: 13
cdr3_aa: ASSPTRQGKNEQY

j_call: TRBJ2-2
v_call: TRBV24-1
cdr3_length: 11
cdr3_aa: ATRDQNTGELF

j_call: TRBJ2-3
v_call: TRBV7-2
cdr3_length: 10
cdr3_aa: ASSSAERTQY

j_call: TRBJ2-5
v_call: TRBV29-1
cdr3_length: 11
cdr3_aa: SVDRGNQETQY

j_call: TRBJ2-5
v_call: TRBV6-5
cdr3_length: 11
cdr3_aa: ASSGRAGETQY

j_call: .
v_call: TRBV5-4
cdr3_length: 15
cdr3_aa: ASSPGTGGASTYEQY

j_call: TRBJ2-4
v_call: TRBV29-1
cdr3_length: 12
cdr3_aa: SVVAPLAKNIQY

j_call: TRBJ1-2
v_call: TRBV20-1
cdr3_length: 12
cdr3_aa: SAPSAPRLDGYT

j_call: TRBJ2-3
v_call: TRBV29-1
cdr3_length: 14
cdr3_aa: SVDWPDSLLTDTQY

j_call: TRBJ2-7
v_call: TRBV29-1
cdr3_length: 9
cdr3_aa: SANRGAGQY

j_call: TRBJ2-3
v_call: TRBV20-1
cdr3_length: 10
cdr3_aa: SARGPADTQY